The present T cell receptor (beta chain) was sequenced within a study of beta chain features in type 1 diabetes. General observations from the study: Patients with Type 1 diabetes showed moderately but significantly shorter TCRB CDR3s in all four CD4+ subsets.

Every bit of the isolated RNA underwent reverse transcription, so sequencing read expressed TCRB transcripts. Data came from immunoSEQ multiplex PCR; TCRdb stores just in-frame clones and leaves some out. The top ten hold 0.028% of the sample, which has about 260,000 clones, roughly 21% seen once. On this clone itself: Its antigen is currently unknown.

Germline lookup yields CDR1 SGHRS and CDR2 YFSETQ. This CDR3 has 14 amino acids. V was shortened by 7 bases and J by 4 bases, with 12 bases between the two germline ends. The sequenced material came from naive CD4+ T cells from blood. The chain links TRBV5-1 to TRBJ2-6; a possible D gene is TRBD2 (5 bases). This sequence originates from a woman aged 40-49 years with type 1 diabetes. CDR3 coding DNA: TGCGCCAGCTGGGAGCCGCTGGGGGCCAACGTCCTGACTTTC. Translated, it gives CASWEPLGANVLTF.